This T cell receptor beta chain was identified during a study of shared clonotypes between healthy human individuals. There are 13 residues in the CDR3. CDR1 MNHEY and CDR2 SMNVEV come from the germline V gene (reference sequence). V was clipped by 5 bases and J by 1 base, with 8 bases between them. Repertoires were generated with immunoSEQ multiplex PCR, while TCRdb's copy carries only in-frame clones and drops some. The sample holds approximately 1,500,000 clones, nearly 99% seen once. The V gene is TRBV27, the J gene TRBJ1-1; no clear D. The receptor's source is a man in his thirties or forties in good health. The specimen sequenced was naive CD4+ T cells sorted from blood. Noted subset: CD45RA+ positively selected. DNA for the CDR3: TGTGCCAGCAGTATCGACCGGAACACTGAAGCTTTCTTT. This codes for CASSIDRNTEAFF.